This T cell receptor beta chain is drawn from a study of T cells in Graves' hyperthyroidism and ophthalmopathy. Study-level findings and limits: Blood shared most expanded thyroid clonotypes above 0.001.

Germline lookup yields CDR1 DFQATT and CDR2 SNEGSKA (reference sequence). Trimming pared 5 bases from V and 2 bases from J, leaving 15 bases between. The CDR3 has 15 residues. RNA transcripts were the template for amplifying TCR beta CDR3 regions. An initial round of RT-PCR targeting the TCR CDR3 relied on the HTBI primer set. A single record per CDR3 protein comes from TCRdb applying MiXCR to the multiplex PCR reads. The sample carries 750,000 to 950,000 distinct CDR3 sequences, about 38% recorded once. In regard to this clonotype: Its antigen is currently unknown.

Graves' hyperthyroidism qualified as stable when ophthalmopathy did not progress within 18 months. The material sequenced was blood. The rearrangement links TRBV20-1 to TRBJ2-2; a possible D gene is TRBD2 (6 bases). The sequence was collected from a man aged 18 to 35 with Graves' hyperthyroidism. Here the CDR3 reads CSAPLTSPNTGELFF. In nucleotides, the CDR3 is TGCAGTGCTCCCCTGACTAGTCCCAACACCGGGGAGCTGTTTTTT.